One and the same sample provided the 22 T cell receptor beta chains below, sequenced in a study of T cells in Graves' hyperthyroidism and ophthalmopathy. RNA transcripts yielded amplified TCR beta CDR3 regions. Carried out on the TCR CDR3, a first-round RT-PCR used the HTBI primer set. Via MiXCR, TCRdb re-called the multiplex PCR reads, giving one row per CDR3 protein. The repertoire consists of 600,000 to 700,000 distinct CDR3 sequences, with roughly 14% occurring once and the leading ten covering over 3.5%. Sequencing input: blood. These receptor sequences come from a woman between 35 and 50 years old with Graves' ophthalmopathy.

As regards this clonotype: A junction boundary mismatches the germline segment, possibly from a read error. The chain uses TRBV7-2 and TRBJ2-2, with TRBD2 matching over 8 bases. This CDR3 is 15 amino acids long. The germline CDR1 and CDR2 sequences are SGHTA and FQGNSA. The DNA for the CDR3 is TGTGCCAGCAACTTATACGGGGGGGAGATAGGGGAGCTGTTTTTT. Protein: CASNLYGGEIGELFF. Using reference TRBV7-2 and TRBJ2-2 for the parts outside the CDR3, the full variable domain is GAGVSQSPSNKVTEKGKDVELRCDPISGHTALYWYRQSLGQGLEFLIYFQGNSAPDKSGLPSDRFSAERTGGSVSTLTIQRTQQEDSAVYLCASNLYGGEIGELFFGEGSRLTVL.

This clonotype was counted ten times or more. The chain joins TRBV24-1 to TRBJ1-5; D is uncertain. V was cut by 4 bases and J by 3 bases, with 12 bases left in between. This CDR3 contains 15 residues. Germline V CDR1 and CDR2: KGHDR, SFDVKD. The CDR3: CATSDSSPLNQPQHF. The CDR3, as DNA: TGTGCCACCAGTGACTCGTCTCCCCTCAATCAGCCCCAGCATTTT.

The chain uses TRBV29-1 and TRBJ2-2; 7 bases match TRBD2. J gave up 5 bases and V 3 bases, and 3 bases lay outside the gene matches. This CDR3 spans 13 amino acids. Per germline, CDR1 SQVTM and CDR2 ANQGSEA. The CDR3 coding sequence is TGCAGCGTTGAGAAAGCGGGAACCGGGGAGCTGTTTTTT. It codes for CSVEKAGTGELFF.

The table lists this clonotype with many counts. This chain connects TRBV28 to TRBJ2-7; no clear D gene. The CDR3 spans 15 residues. Germline CDR1 reads MDHEN; CDR2 reads SYDVKM. Trimming pared 8 bases from V and 7 bases from J, leaving 24 bases between. The CDR3, as DNA: TGTGCCAGCGCTACTCCCGGCACACCAGCCGGAGAGCAGTACTTC. Translating it yields CASATPGTPAGEQYF.

The table lists this clonotype with many counts. This chain uses TRBV4-1 with TRBJ2-5; D not certain. With 3 bases removed from V and 3 bases from J, the gap between germline ends came to 8 bases. Germline CDR1 reads MGHRA; CDR2 reads YSYEKL. The CDR3 length is 13 residues. As DNA, the CDR3 is TGCGCCAGCAGCCACCCCCGAAAAGAGACCCAGTACTTC. Residues: CASSHPRKETQYF.

This clonotype was counted ten times or more. The rearrangement links TRBV11-2 to TRBJ2-3; possible D gene TRBD2, 5 bases. Trimming removed 0 bases at V and 6 bases at J, with 13 bases between. Germline lookup yields CDR1 SGHAT and CDR2 FQNNGV. This CDR3 has 15 amino acids. The DNA for the CDR3 is TGTGCCAGCAGCTTAGAGGCGGGCCTAGGGGATACGCAGTATTTT. It encodes CASSLEAGLGDTQYF.

In its sample, this clonotype was seen once. The CDR3 nucleotides are TGTGCCAGCAGCCAAGTCGGCCAGGCCCCTATAGGCTACACCTTC. This gives the protein CASSQVGQAPIGYTF. J is TRBJ1-2 and V is TRBV3-1; D is unclear. This CDR3 contains 15 residues. The V and J ends lost 1 base and 8 bases respectively, with 17 bases between them. CDR1 and CDR2 (germline): LGHDT, YNNKEL (reference sequence).

Worth noting for this clonotype: A junction end diverges from the germline sequence, so it may reflect a read error. The chain recombines TRBV11-3 with TRBJ2-3; D is perhaps TRBD1 or TRBD2 (5 bases each). The germline V gene encodes CDR1 SGHNT and CDR2 YENEEA. The CDR3 sequence is 12 residues long. The CDR3 spells CASSSRENTHYF. The CDR3 region has the DNA TGTGCCAGCAGCTCCAGGGAGAATACGCACTATTTT.

This clonotype has at least ten counts. Here the CDR3 reads CSVVGRGHNTEAFF. The CDR3 DNA reads as TGCAGCGTTGTAGGGAGGGGACATAACACTGAAGCTTTCTTT. The V call is TRBV29-1, the J call TRBJ1-1, with D maybe TRBD1 (6 bases). V shed 4 bases and J shed 2 bases, with 14 bases lying between them. CDR1 is SQVTM, CDR2 ANQGSEA, per germline. The CDR3 covers 14 residues.

This clonotype was counted at least ten times. The chain is built from TRBV12-3 or TRBV12-4 and TRBJ1-1; 9 bases agree with TRBD1. The CDR3 contains 15 residues. Trimming took 4 bases from V and 4 from J; bases not matched to a gene: 7. The CDR3 loop reads CASSSGTGYSTEAFF. DNA for the CDR3: TGTGCCAGCAGTTCAGGGACAGGGTATTCCACTGAAGCTTTCTTT.

This clonotype was seen at least ten times. The CDR3 DNA reads as TGTGCCAGCAGCTCCGGGACTAGCGGGAGGGCCGGACGACAGAGCTCCTACGAGCAGTACTTC. Protein sequence: CASSSGTSGRAGRQSSYEQYF. This sequence joins TRBV7-1 and TRBJ2-7; 16 nucleotides align to TRBD2. TRBV7-1 is an ORF for which the function is uncertain. V lost 3 bases and J lost 0; bases outside the gene matches: 14. The CDR3 totals 21 residues.

This clonotype has a count of ten or more. The chain couples TRBV12-3 or TRBV12-4 to TRBJ1-3; 7 nucleotides agree with TRBD1. This CDR3 is 14 amino acids long. J gave up 4 bases and V 4 bases, and 4 bases lay outside the gene matches. CDR3 DNA sequence: TGTGCCAGCAGTTCGGGGACAGTCGGAAACACCATATATTTT. Translating it yields CASSSGTVGNTIYF.

This chain joins TRBV15 and TRBJ2-5; D is tentatively TRBD1 or TRBD2 (5 bases each). There are 16 residues in the CDR3. The germline CDR1 and CDR2 sequences are LNHNV and YYDKDF (reference sequence). V dropped 2 bases and J dropped 5 bases, with 18 bases sitting between them. The CDR3 coding sequence is TGTGCCACCAGCAGACAGGGACCCAAGACGGGGGAGACCCAGTACTTC. Amino acids: CATSRQGPKTGETQYF.

The chain has TRBV30 and TRBJ1-3; weak D call: TRBD1 (5 bases). The CDR3 covers 13 residues. V lost 8 bases to trimming and J lost 0 bases, with 11 bases between them. The V gene's germline CDR1 is GTSNPN and CDR2 SVGIG (reference sequence). The CDR3 nucleotides are TGTGCCAGGGACTCCAACTCTGGAAACACCATATATTTT. It translates to CARDSNSGNTIYF.

This clonotype was counted at least ten times. The chain links TRBV18 to TRBJ2-5; D is ambiguous. The CDR3 runs 15 residues. Trimming pared 1 base from V and 3 bases from J, leaving 12 bases between. The germline V gene encodes CDR1 KGHSH and CDR2 LQKENI. CDR3 amino acids: CASSPRQKVEETQYF. The DNA of the CDR3 is TGTGCCAGCTCACCACGTCAAAAGGTCGAAGAGACCCAGTACTTC.

DNA of the CDR3: TGCAGTGCTAGACAGGACTCCTACGAGCAGTACTTC. Protein: CSARQDSYEQYF. The chain combines TRBV20-1 with TRBJ2-7; D not resolved. The V gene's germline CDR1 is DFQATT and CDR2 SNEGSKA (reference sequence). The CDR3 spans 12 residues. Trimming shortened V by 2 bases and J by 0 bases, and 5 bases separated the two germline ends.

This clonotype was seen many times. The V and J genes are TRBV6-5 and TRBJ2-5; no firm D call. The CDR3 length is 15 residues. The V gene's germline CDR1 is MNHEY and CDR2 SVGAGI. The V end lost 0 bases, the J end lost 0 bases, and 8 bases lay between the germline ends. The CDR3 here is CASSYSFADQETQYF. CDR3 nucleotide sequence: TGTGCCAGCAGTTACTCTTTTGCGGACCAAGAGACCCAGTACTTC.

This clonotype was counted ten times or more. V and J are TRBV6-2 or TRBV6-3 and TRBJ1-2; the D gene is possibly TRBD1 (5 bases). Germline CDR1 MNHEY, CDR2 SVGEGT. The CDR3 runs to 14 residues. V lost 2 bases and J 8 bases, leaving 15 bases between the germline ends. The CDR3 DNA is TGTGCCAGCAGTTACCCACAGGACGCTTGGGGCTACACCTTC. Translating gives CASSYPQDAWGYTF.

The table lists this clonotype with a few counts. The chain couples TRBV28 to TRBJ1-6, with D hard to call. There are 14 residues in the CDR3. V dropped 3 bases and J dropped 7 bases, with 10 bases sitting between them. CDR1 MDHEN and CDR2 SYDVKM come from the germline V gene. This CDR3 reads CASSFIATNSPLHF. In DNA, the CDR3 is TGTGCCAGCAGTTTTATCGCCACAAATTCACCCCTCCACTTT. Together with reference TRBV28 and TRBJ1-6, the CDR3 gives the full variable domain: DVKVTQSSRYLVKRTGEKVFLECVQDMDHENMFWYRQDPGLGLRLIYFSYDVKMKEKGDIPEGYSVSREKKERFSLILESASTNQTSMYLCASSFIATNSPLHFGNGTRLTVT.

This clonotype was found many times. The CDR3 loop reads CSSGLAGGDEQYF. In DNA form, the CDR3 reads TGCAGTTCCGGACTAGCGGGAGGGGACGAGCAGTACTTC. V gene TRBV20-1 combines with J gene TRBJ2-7, with 15 bases lining up with TRBD2. Germline loops: CDR1 DFQATT, CDR2 SNEGSKA (reference sequence). The V segment lost 8 bases and the J segment 5 bases; nucleotides outside the gene matches: 4. The CDR3 spans 13 residues.

There are many counts of this clonotype. The chain recombines TRBV7-9 with TRBJ1-1; D uncertain. The CDR3 has 15 residues. V was shortened by 5 bases and J by 3 bases, with 16 bases between the two germline ends. From germline, CDR1 is SEHNR and CDR2 FQNEAQ (reference sequence). CDR3 DNA sequence: TGTGCCAGCAGCCCAGAGCCGGTGTCGGACACTGAAGCTTTCTTT. It yields the protein CASSPEPVSDTEAFF.

This clonotype occurred many times. This rearrangement joins TRBV12-3 or TRBV12-4 to TRBJ2-7; maybe TRBD1 (6 bases). V was trimmed by 6 bases and J by 1 base, leaving 16 bases between them. The CDR3 spans 15 residues. CDR3 region: CASSPDRWRSYEQYF. The CDR3 DNA is TGTGCCAGCAGCCCGGACAGATGGCGATCCTACGAGCAGTACTTC.